A single sample gave rise to the 24 T cell receptor beta chains below, sequenced in a study of immune evolution from preneoplasia to lung adenocarcinoma. Data came from immunoSEQ multiplex PCR; TCRdb stores just in-frame clones and leaves some out. The sample carries several thousand clones, 75% to 85% recorded once. The specimen was FFPE invasive lung adenocarcinoma tissue. These receptors all come from a person in their fifties with lung adenocarcinoma.

The genes are TRBV15 and TRBJ2-1; D gene unclear. The V gene's germline CDR1 is LNHNV and CDR2 YYDKDF (reference sequence). The V end was cut by 1 base, the J end by 0 bases, with 16 bases between. The CDR3 has 18 residues. This CDR3 reads CATSRGPDRASSYNEQFF. The CDR3 region has the DNA TGTGCCACCAGCAGAGGCCCGGACCGAGCCAGCTCCTACAATGAGCAGTTCTTC.

The CDR3 protein is CASSLTGASGNTIYF. The CDR3 bases are TGTGCCAGCAGTTTAACCGGGGCCTCTGGAAACACCATATATTTT. The V call is TRBV28, the J call TRBJ1-3; weak D call: TRBD1 (5 bases). There are 15 residues in the CDR3. Germline lookup yields CDR1 MDHEN and CDR2 SYDVKM. Trimming pared 2 bases from V and 0 bases from J, leaving 8 bases between.

This chain connects TRBV7-8 to TRBJ2-7; 10 nucleotides align to TRBD1. The CDR3 is made up of 14 amino acids. Germline V CDR1 and CDR2: SGHVS, FQNEAQ. V was clipped by 5 bases and J by 2 bases; unmatched bases: 3. Here the CDR3 reads CASSPTGGPYEQYF. The CDR3 nucleotides are TGTGCCAGCAGCCCGACAGGGGGCCCCTACGAGCAGTACTTC.

Written as DNA, the CDR3 is TGTGCCAGCCGTGCATATTTTGGGGGCTCTGGGGCCAACGTCCTGACTTTC. Its translation is CASRAYFGGSGANVLTF. The chain has TRBV6-1 and TRBJ2-6, with D perhaps being TRBD1 or TRBD2 (5 bases each). Trimming pared 8 bases from V and 0 bases from J, leaving 17 bases between. CDR3 length: 17 residues. In germline, CDR1 is MNHNS, CDR2 SASEGT.

V gene TRBV11-3 combines with J gene TRBJ2-1; D unresolved. V was trimmed by 2 bases and J by 5 bases, leaving 10 bases between them. CDR1 is SGHNT and CDR2 is YENEEA in the germline V gene. The CDR3 spans 14 residues. The CDR3, as DNA: TGTGCCAGCAGCTTACGAGAGTGGAACAATGAGCAGTTCTTC. Translation gives CASSLREWNNEQFF. Complete variable domain (other parts from reference TRBV11-3 and TRBJ2-1): EAGVVQSPRYKIIEKKQPVAFWCNPISGHNTLYWYLQNLGQGPELLIRYENEEAVDDSQLPKDRFSAERLKGVDSTLKIQPAELGDSAVYLCASSLREWNNEQFFGPGTRLTVL.

The sample holds one count of this clone. J is TRBJ2-3 and V is TRBV2, with 7 bases aligning to TRBD1. The CDR3 is made up of 14 amino acids. J was trimmed by 2 bases and V by 7 bases; bases with no gene match: 6. Germline values: CDR1 SNHLY, CDR2 FYNNEI. CDR3 nucleotide sequence: TGTGCCAGCAAAACAGGGGTGTCCACAGATACGCAGTATTTT. It specifies CASKTGVSTDTQYF.

The chain is built from TRBV2 and TRBJ1-4; the D is unclear. V lost 6 bases and J lost 0, with 11 bases in between. The CDR3 spans 15 residues. From germline, CDR1 is SNHLY and CDR2 FYNNEI. The CDR3, as DNA: TGTGCCAGCAGAGGTCAGCTTGCAACTAATGAAAAACTGTTTTTT. It specifies CASRGQLATNEKLFF.

DNA for the CDR3: TGCAGCGTTGGGACACTTTACACCGGGGAGCTGTTTTTT. As protein: CSVGTLYTGELFF. The genes are TRBV29-1 and TRBJ2-2, with D perhaps matching TRBD1 (5 bases). Germline V gene sequence: CDR1 SQVTM, CDR2 ANQGSEA. The CDR3 has 13 amino acids. The V end lost 4 bases, the J end lost 3 bases, and 9 bases lay between the germline ends.

The chain has TRBV11-1 and TRBJ1-1, with D perhaps TRBD1 (6 bases). The CDR3 runs to 15 residues. The V and J ends lost 5 bases and 5 bases respectively, with 18 bases between them. CDR1 and CDR2 (germline): SGHAT, FQDESV (reference sequence). Here the CDR3 DNA reads TGTGCCAGCAGCGGGGGCCGAGGGTTTAGGACTGAAGCTTTCTTT. It translates to CASSGGRGFRTEAFF.

The chain uses TRBV9 and TRBJ2-3; D is perhaps TRBD1 (6 bases). V was shortened by 0 bases and J by 0 bases, with 8 bases between the two germline ends. This CDR3 region has 15 residues. Germline-derived CDR1 and CDR2 are SGDLS and YYNGEE. CDR3 protein: CASSVGQASTDTQYF. CDR3 sequence (DNA): TGTGCCAGCAGCGTAGGACAGGCTAGCACAGATACGCAGTATTTT.

The sample holds a few counts of this clone. The DNA for the CDR3 is TGTGCCAGCTCACCACCGGAACCGATCGGGGAGCTGTTTTTT. Translation: CASSPPEPIGELFF. The gene calls are TRBV18 and TRBJ2-2, with D unresolved. The CDR3 loop spans 14 amino acids. Germline CDR1 KGHSH, CDR2 LQKENI. V gave up 0 bases and J gave up 7 bases, with 9 bases separating them.

This sequence joins TRBV7-3 and TRBJ2-1, with D hard to call. This CDR3 comprises 14 residues. V was shortened by 2 bases and J by 8 bases, with 13 bases between the two germline ends. The germline CDR1 and CDR2 sequences are SGHTA and FQGTGA. The CDR3 loop reads CASSLATPADEQFF. As DNA, the CDR3 is TGTGCCAGCAGCTTAGCAACTCCAGCCGATGAGCAGTTCTTC.

The chain combines TRBV9 with TRBJ2-7, with 7 bases fitting TRBD2. Germline V gives CDR1 SGDLS, CDR2 YYNGEE. The V and J ends lost 3 bases and 7 bases, in that order; junction bases with no gene match: 13. The CDR3 sequence is 15 residues long. The CDR3 spells CASSAPGLQYVEQYF. In nucleotides, the CDR3 is TGTGCCAGCAGCGCACCGGGACTACAGTACGTGGAGCAGTACTTC.

The chain combines TRBV7-3 with TRBJ2-2; possibly TRBD1 or TRBD2 for D (5 bases each). The CDR3 is made up of 16 amino acids. CDR1 is SGHTA, CDR2 FQGTGA, per germline. V was cut by 4 bases and J by 1 base, with 13 bases left in between. The CDR3 region has the DNA TGTGCCAGCAGCTCTACGGGACGCATGAACACCGGGGAGCTGTTTTTT. As protein: CASSSTGRMNTGELFF.

The rearrangement uses TRBV30 and TRBJ1-5, with no clear D. The germline gives CDR1 GTSNPN, CDR2 SVGIG (reference sequence). Trimming removed 2 bases from V and 4 bases from J, with 15 bases in between. CDR3 length equals 15 residues. Here the CDR3 reads CAWSTVGRNNQPQHF. CDR3 coding DNA: TGTGCCTGGAGTACGGTTGGCAGGAATAATCAGCCCCAGCATTTT.

This clone was found a few times. The chain joins TRBV28 to TRBJ1-6; no reliable D call. The CDR3 has 15 amino acids. V shed 6 bases and J shed 0 bases, with 9 bases lying between them. CDR1 is MDHEN, CDR2 SYDVKM, per germline. The CDR3 sequence is CASRMSSSYNSPLHF. The CDR3 DNA is TGTGCCAGCAGGATGAGTAGCTCCTATAATTCACCCCTCCACTTT.

This clone was counted between two and nine times. This chain connects TRBV2 to TRBJ1-3, with 9 bases identical to TRBD1. V shed 5 bases and J 4 bases; nucleotides not matched to a gene: 3. The CDR3 is made up of 14 amino acids. The V gene's germline CDR1 is SNHLY and CDR2 FYNNEI. DNA for the CDR3: TGTGCCAGCAGTTCGGACAGGGGAGGAAACACCATATATTTT. This codes for CASSSDRGGNTIYF.

This sequence joins TRBV29-1 and TRBJ1-1; D ambiguous. Trimming cost V 4 bases and J 7 bases, with 13 bases left between them. Germline CDR1 reads SQVTM; CDR2 reads ANQGSEA. The CDR3 is 12 residues long. For the CDR3, the DNA is TGCAGCGTTGGCCGGGAGCATGGTGAAGCTTTCTTT. It specifies CSVGREHGEAFF.

This chain uses TRBV7-9 with TRBJ2-3, with D maybe TRBD1 (6 bases). Germline CDR1 SEHNR, CDR2 FQNEAQ (reference sequence). This CDR3 has 15 residues. Trimming cost V 4 bases and J 2 bases, with 13 bases left between them. This CDR3 is CASSSPQGITDTQYF. The CDR3 DNA reads as TGTGCCAGCAGCTCCCCACAGGGAATCACAGATACGCAGTATTTT.

The chain recombines TRBV7-9 with TRBJ1-2, with 8 bases matching TRBD1. The CDR3 contains 17 residues. V shed 8 bases and J 8 bases; nucleotides not matched to a gene: 22. Germline V CDR1 and CDR2: SEHNR, FQNEAQ (reference sequence). The CDR3 sequence is CASAGAGGARDRGGYTF. The DNA of the CDR3 is TGTGCCAGCGCCGGTGCAGGGGGCGCAAGGGATAGAGGGGGCTACACCTTC.

The CDR3 sequence: CASSPSGALSDEQFF. The CDR3 DNA reads as TGTGCCAGCAGCCCAAGTGGGGCTTTGTCGGATGAGCAGTTCTTC. The chain joins TRBV11-2 to TRBJ2-1, with D possibly TRBD1 on 5 matching bases. V lost 5 bases and J lost 8, with 19 bases in between. The CDR3 is made up of 15 amino acids. Germline V gene sequence: CDR1 SGHAT, CDR2 FQNNGV. The full variable domain, completed using reference TRBV11-2 and TRBJ2-1, is EAGVAQSPRYKIIEKRQSVAFWCNPISGHATLYWYQQILGQGPKLLIQFQNNGVVDDSQLPKDRFSAERLKGVDSTLKIQPAKLEDSAVYLCASSPSGALSDEQFFGPGTRLTVL.

The chain has TRBV5-1 and TRBJ2-7, with 11 nucleotides matching TRBD1. Germline V gene data show CDR1 as SGHRS and CDR2 as YFSETQ. There are 15 residues in the CDR3. Unmatched junction bases numbered 5, after V lost 0 bases and J lost 6 bases. The CDR3 bases are TGCGCCAGCAGCTTGGAATGGACAGGGGGCTCCGAGCAGTACTTC. Amino acid sequence: CASSLEWTGGSEQYF. Looking up the rest from reference TRBV5-1 and TRBJ2-7 gives the full variable domain: KAGVTQTPRYLIKTRGQQVTLSCSPISGHRSVSWYQQTPGQGLQFLFEYFSETQRNKGNFPGRFSGRQFSNSRSEMNVSTLELGDSALYLCASSLEWTGGSEQYFGPGTRLTVT.

The rearrangement joins TRBV5-1 to TRBJ2-3, with a weak D call TRBD2 (5 bases). The V end lost 3 bases, the J end lost 5 bases, and 13 bases lay between the germline ends. There are 14 residues in the CDR3. CDR1 is SGHRS, CDR2 YFSETQ, per germline. CDR3 amino acids: CASSSQQRRDTQYF. As DNA, the CDR3 is TGCGCCAGCAGCTCCCAACAGCGGAGAGATACGCAGTATTTT.

This clone was seen only a few times. The V gene is TRBV19, the J gene TRBJ2-3; 7 bases line up with TRBD1. The CDR3 sequence is 14 residues long. With 5 bases clipped from V and 7 bases from J, the junction kept 9 bases outside the gene matches. Germline V gene data show CDR1 as LNHDA and CDR2 as SQIVND (reference sequence). The CDR3 loop reads CASSFSTGSNTQYF. The CDR3 bases are TGTGCCAGTAGTTTCTCGACAGGGTCTAATACGCAGTATTTT.